This TCR beta chain was profiled in a study of CD8 T cell repertoires and HIV-1 epitope variants. Concerning this clone itself: Its specificity is not known.

The V gene's germline CDR1 is SGHRS and CDR2 YFSETQ. The CDR3 spans 15 residues. V was pared by 0 bases and J by 10 bases, with 14 bases between. Repertoires were generated with immunoSEQ multiplex PCR, while TCRdb's copy carries only in-frame clones and drops some. This table holds 6,000 to 8,000 clones, approximately 71% found once. The chain recombines TRBV5-1 with TRBJ1-6; no reliable D call. The clonotype comes from a male donor with HIV. Material: cultured CD8+ T cells derived from PBMCs. CDR3 DNA sequence: TGCGCCAGCAGCTTGGAAGGCAGGACGAGGTCACCCCTCCACTTT. It translates to CASSLEGRTRSPLHF.